The subject of this entry is one T cell receptor (beta chain). Assay used: immunoSEQ multiplex PCR; TCRdb lists only in-frame clones, some missing. Of about 670,000 clones listed, 75% to 90% are singletons. This entry comes from a study of blood T cell repertoires in COVID-19. The CDR3 is made up of 14 amino acids. With 5 bases removed from V and 3 bases from J, the gap between germline ends came to 14 bases. Germline V CDR1 and CDR2: SGHAT, FQNNGV. The origin of this receptor is a woman younger than 35 with acute or convalescent COVID-19. The sample was peripheral blood. The chain couples TRBV11-2 to TRBJ2-7; possibly TRBD1 for D (6 bases). The CDR3 nucleotides are TGTGCCAGCAGCCTAACAGGGCCAAGCTACGAGCAGTACTTC. Protein sequence: CASSLTGPSYEQYF.